A single sample gave rise to the 31 T cell receptor beta chains below, sequenced in a study of blood T cells in healthy people across ages. Together with a sample-barcoded 5' primer, a J-beta primer mix was included in a second PCR lasting roughly 6 to 12 cycles. MiXCR, run by TCRdb on the 5' RACE reads, gives a single entry per CDR3 protein. Of 1.5 million to 2 million distinct CDR3 sequences listed, roughly two fifths were seen once; the top ten hold about 23%. Sequencing was done on a sample of blood. These receptors all stem from a human donor in good health.

This rearrangement joins TRBV24-1 to TRBJ2-1; the match to TRBD2 covers 12 bases. The J segment lost 9 bases and the V segment lost 3 bases, leaving 5 bases of the junction unmatched. Germline V gives CDR1 KGHDR, CDR2 SFDVKD. The CDR3 is 15 amino acids. CDR3 bases: TGTGCCACCAGTGATCCTAGCGGGGGGGCCACTGAGCAGTTCTTC. Translated, it gives CATSDPSGGATEQFF.

Written as DNA, the CDR3 is TGCGCCAGCAGCCCAGAGGGTCCCGCCTACGAGCAGTACTTC. The encoded protein is CASSPEGPAYEQYF. V and J are TRBV5-1 and TRBJ2-7, with D maybe TRBD2 (5 bases). V was pared by 4 bases and J by 2 bases, with 13 bases between. The germline V gene has CDR1 SGHRS and CDR2 YFSETQ. The length of the CDR3 is 14 residues. The full variable domain, with the rest looked up from reference TRBV5-1 and TRBJ2-7, is KAGVTQTPRYLIKTRGQQVTLSCSPISGHRSVSWYQQTPGQGLQFLFEYFSETQRNKGNFPGRFSGRQFSNSRSEMNVSTLELGDSALYLCASSPEGPAYEQYFGPGTRLTVT.

This clonotype came up a few times. V is TRBV20-1 and J is TRBJ2-5, with D possibly being TRBD2 (5 bases). The V gene lost 6 bases and the J gene lost 5 bases, with 16 bases spanning the gap. The V gene's germline CDR1 is DFQATT and CDR2 SNEGSKA (reference sequence). The CDR3 is made up of 13 amino acids. The CDR3, as DNA: TGCAGTGCGCTACTAGTTCGTGGGGAGACCCAGTACTTC. Translation: CSALLVRGETQYF.

This clonotype has only one observation. At one boundary the junction diverges from the germline segment, which might be a read error. The rearrangement uses TRBV10-3 and TRBJ2-4; D remains unclear. The DNA end is more similar to TRBJ2-7, so the J call may be wrong. The CDR3 totals 13 residues. Germline values: CDR1 ENHRY, CDR2 SYGVKD. The DNA for the CDR3 is TGTGCCATCAGTGAGTCGAGATCCTGCGAGCAGTACTTC. Protein sequence: CAISESRSCEQYF.

This clonotype has only a few counts. The chain joins TRBV29-1 to TRBJ1-2; 9 nucleotides match TRBD1. The CDR3 contains 14 residues. The germline CDR1 and CDR2 sequences are SQVTM and ANQGSEA. The V and J ends lost 5 bases and 4 bases, in that order; junction bases with no gene match: 8. The CDR3 region is CSVRVTGGIYGYTF. The DNA for the CDR3 is TGCAGCGTTCGCGTGACAGGGGGTATCTATGGCTACACCTTC.

This clonotype occurred a few times. The chain uses TRBV29-1 and TRBJ1-2; a possible D gene is TRBD1 (5 bases). V was clipped by 6 bases and J by 4 bases, with 18 bases between them. There are 14 residues in the CDR3. The germline V gene encodes CDR1 SQVTM and CDR2 ANQGSEA. This CDR3 reads CSVRTTGDLYGYTF. In nucleotides, the CDR3 is TGCAGCGTACGAACTACAGGAGACCTCTATGGCTACACCTTC.

This sequence joins TRBV5-5 and TRBJ2-1; 9 positions match TRBD2. V lost 4 bases, J lost 10 bases, and 3 bases stayed unmatched. This CDR3 region has 12 residues. Germline V gives CDR1 SGHKS, CDR2 YYEKEE (reference sequence). The CDR3: CASSPTSGEQFF. CDR3 nucleotide sequence: TGTGCCAGCAGCCCTACTAGCGGGGAGCAGTTCTTC.

V and J are TRBV6-2 or TRBV6-3 and TRBJ2-5, with 8 bases identical to TRBD2. Germline V gene lookup returns CDR1 MNHEY and CDR2 SVGEGT. V dropped 6 bases and J dropped 5; count of bases not matched to a gene: 5. The CDR3 is 13 residues long. The CDR3 region is CASRRLAMETQYF. CDR3 in DNA: TGTGCCAGCAGGCGACTAGCGATGGAGACCCAGTACTTC.

This clonotype was seen more than once but under ten times. V usage is TRBV7-9 and J usage is TRBJ1-4, with D unclear. V lost 1 base and J lost 8, with 14 bases in between. The CDR3 loop spans 15 amino acids. Looked up from germline, CDR1 is SEHNR and CDR2 is FQNEAQ (reference sequence). The CDR3 bases are TGTGCCAGCAGCTTAGTAACGAACAGAGGCGAAAAACTGTTTTTT. It yields the protein CASSLVTNRGEKLFF.

A remark on this clonotype: One end of the junction does not line up with germline, which may come from a read error. The gene calls are TRBV20-1 and TRBJ2-3; TRBD2 matches 8 bases. Germline V gene lookup returns CDR1 DFQATT and CDR2 SNEGSKA (reference sequence). The CDR3 consists of 12 residues. The CDR3 DNA follows: TGCAGTGTTCGGACTAGCACAAATACGCAGTATTTT. Translated: CSVRTSTNTQYF.

Turning to this clonotype: A read error may be the cause here, since a much bigger clone is one base away. This chain's CDR3 is CASSFDWEETQYF. The CDR3 DNA reads TGTGCCAGCAGCTTCGACTGGGAAGAGACCCAGTACTTC. The chain combines TRBV7-2 with TRBJ2-5, with no clear D. In germline, CDR1 is SGHTA, CDR2 FQGNSA. The germline V and J ends were trimmed by 3 bases and 3 bases, with 8 bases remaining between them. The CDR3 extends over 13 amino acids.

This clonotype was counted a few times. This sequence joins TRBV4-3 and TRBJ1-1; D unclear. Trimming cost V 0 bases and J 11 bases, with 10 bases left between them. The CDR3 runs 12 residues. The germline CDR1 and CDR2 sequences are LGHNA and YSLEER. CDR3 protein: CASSQDEGRAFF. The CDR3 bases are TGCGCCAGCAGCCAAGATGAAGGACGGGCTTTCTTT.

The chain is built from TRBV10-3 and TRBJ2-3, with TRBD2 matching 9 bases. The V gene end was trimmed by 3 bases and the J gene end by 4 bases; junction bases not matched to a gene: 8. Germline V gene data show CDR1 as ENHRY and CDR2 as SYGVKD. The CDR3 extends over 16 amino acids. CDR3 loop: CAISDSGVAGADTQYF. DNA of the CDR3: TGTGCCATCAGTGACTCGGGAGTAGCGGGGGCAGATACGCAGTATTTT.

This clonotype appeared a few times. The J gene is TRBJ2-3, the V gene TRBV7-2; no definite D call. Trimming stripped 1 base from V and 6 bases from J, with 14 bases between. CDR3 length: 15 amino acids. From germline, CDR1 is SGHTA and CDR2 FQGNSA. In DNA form, the CDR3 reads TGTGCCAGCAGCTTAGGTGCTTCCTTAGTTGATACGCAGTATTTT. The encoded protein is CASSLGASLVDTQYF.

V gene TRBV4-3 combines with J gene TRBJ1-1, with D perhaps TRBD1 (5 bases). Germline assignment: CDR1 LGHNA and CDR2 YSLEER. The V and J ends lost 0 bases and 0 bases respectively, with 11 bases between them. The CDR3 contains 16 residues. CDR3 sequence: CASSQDRGRMNTEAFF. For the CDR3, the DNA is TGCGCCAGCAGCCAAGATCGGGGCAGGATGAACACTGAAGCTTTCTTT.

Many counts were recorded for this clonotype. The chain employs TRBV4-1 and TRBJ2-4, with 7 bases that match TRBD1. Germline loops: CDR1 MGHRA, CDR2 YSYEKL. V lost 0 bases, J lost 8 bases, and 7 bases stayed unmatched. CDR3 length equals 15 residues. The CDR3 here is CASSQEAGGEDIQYF. The CDR3 nucleotides are TGCGCCAGCAGCCAAGAGGCAGGGGGTGAAGACATTCAGTACTTC.

This clonotype is a singleton in its sample. The DNA for the CDR3 is TGTGCCAGCAGCCCCTTAGTGGGGAATATACCCCTCCACTTT. Translated: CASSPLVGNIPLHF. This chain uses TRBV3-1 with TRBJ1-6; no definite D call. The CDR3 has 14 amino acids. The V end was cut by 4 bases, the J end by 12 bases, with 16 bases between. Per the germline V gene, CDR1 is LGHDT and CDR2 is YNNKEL (reference sequence).

The gene calls are TRBV5-1 and TRBJ1-4; TRBD1 agrees at 10 bases. Trimming cost V 2 bases and J 8 bases; bases outside gene matches: 6. CDR1 and CDR2 from the germline V gene are SGHRS and YFSETQ. The CDR3 runs 15 residues. CDR3 sequence (DNA): TGCGCCAGCAGCTTAAATGGGGACAGGGGAGAAAAACTGTTTTTT. Encoded protein: CASSLNGDRGEKLFF.

The rearrangement uses TRBV28 and TRBJ1-2; TRBD1 is a possible D gene (6 bases). From germline, CDR1 is MDHEN and CDR2 SYDVKM. Trimming removed 6 bases from V and 3 bases from J, with 14 bases in between. This CDR3 comprises 14 residues. The CDR3 DNA reads as TGTGCCAGCAGAACCGGGACAAACTACTATGGCTACACCTTC. It codes for CASRTGTNYYGYTF.

The gene calls are TRBV5-6 and TRBJ2-1; the match to TRBD2 covers 15 bases. Germline loops: CDR1 SGHDT, CDR2 YYEEEE. Trimming at V came to 1 base and at J to 3 bases, leaving 11 bases not matched to a gene. The CDR3 has 20 amino acids. DNA for the CDR3: TGTGCCAGCAGCTTGCGACCGGGACTAGCGGGAGGAAGAGGCTACAATGAGCAGTTCTTC. It specifies CASSLRPGLAGGRGYNEQFF.

This rearrangement joins TRBV5-1 to TRBJ1-4, with 7 bases matching TRBD1. The V segment lost 4 bases and the J segment 7 bases; nucleotides outside the gene matches: 10. The CDR3 runs 15 residues. Germline loops: CDR1 SGHRS, CDR2 YFSETQ. CDR3 residues: CASSGGTADSEKLFF. The DNA for the CDR3 is TGCGCCAGCAGCGGGGGGACAGCTGATTCTGAAAAACTGTTTTTT.

The V gene is TRBV9, the J gene TRBJ2-1, with 9 positions matching TRBD1. CDR1 is SGDLS, CDR2 YYNGEE, per germline. The CDR3 loop spans 15 amino acids. The V and J ends lost 2 bases and 8 bases, in that order; junction bases with no gene match: 8. CDR3 sequence (DNA): TGTGCCAGCAGCGTGCGGACAGGGGCCACCGATGAGCAGTTCTTC. It specifies CASSVRTGATDEQFF.

This rearrangement joins TRBV4-2 to TRBJ1-5; no definite D call. CDR3 size: 13 residues. Germline values: CDR1 LGHNA, CDR2 YNFKEQ. Trimming left V 5 bases short and J 7 bases short, with 12 bases between. The CDR3 here is CASSTSLGQPQHF. CDR3 in DNA: TGTGCCAGCAGCACCTCCCTGGGACAGCCCCAGCATTTT.

The V gene is TRBV4-1, the J gene TRBJ2-1; 8 bases match TRBD2. The CDR3 extends over 16 amino acids. The V segment lost 4 bases and the J segment 7 bases; nucleotides outside the gene matches: 12. Germline V CDR1 and CDR2: MGHRA, YSYEKL. CDR3 in amino acids: CASSRRGGSMSNEQFF. The CDR3 coding sequence is TGCGCCAGCAGCCGTCGGGGGGGATCCATGAGTAATGAGCAGTTCTTC.

This clonotype occurred once. The V call is TRBV9, the J call TRBJ1-1, with no clear D. CDR1 and CDR2 from the germline V gene are SGDLS and YYNGEE. The germline V and J ends were trimmed by 0 bases and 3 bases, with 15 bases remaining between them. CDR3 length equals 16 residues. CDR3 coding DNA: TGTGCCAGCAGCGTAGTAGTGGAGGTTAAGGACACTGAAGCTTTCTTT. This gives the protein CASSVVVEVKDTEAFF.

This chain connects TRBV7-8 to TRBJ2-1; TRBD1 matches 7 bases. The CDR3 runs to 15 residues. With 3 bases clipped from V and 6 bases from J, the junction kept 8 bases outside the gene matches. The germline CDR1 and CDR2 sequences are SGHVS and FQNEAQ. The CDR3 DNA follows: TGTGCCAGCAGCTTTATCCGGACAGGATTCAATGAGCAGTTCTTC. Its translation: CASSFIRTGFNEQFF.

The rearrangement uses TRBV7-2 and TRBJ2-5, with 10 bases that match TRBD2. The V gene end was trimmed by 5 bases and the J gene end by 5 bases; junction bases not matched to a gene: 8. Germline CDR1 and CDR2: SGHTA and FQGNSA. The CDR3 has 15 residues. The CDR3 nucleotides read TGTGCCAGCAGCATCCGACTAGCGGGCGGGGAGACCCAGTACTTC. Its translation: CASSIRLAGGETQYF.

In its sample, this clonotype was seen a few times. DNA for the CDR3: TGTGCCAGCAGTTTCGGGCTAGCGGGGTCCCAGACCCAGTACTTC. It codes for CASSFGLAGSQTQYF. The genes are TRBV12-3 or TRBV12-4 and TRBJ2-7, with 9 positions matching TRBD2. The end of the DNA is better explained by TRBJ2-5, so the J call may be wrong. This CDR3 comprises 15 residues.

This clonotype was recorded many times. DNA of the CDR3: TGTGCCAGCTACTCGCAAAACATTCAGTACTTC. Its translation is CASYSQNIQYF. The rearrangement uses TRBV28 and TRBJ2-4; no reliable D call. The ends were cut back, 8 bases at V and 5 bases at J, with 7 bases in the middle. The length of the CDR3 is 11 residues. Germline CDR1 MDHEN, CDR2 SYDVKM.

This clonotype was detected a few times. This chain links TRBV12-3 or TRBV12-4 with TRBJ1-2; perhaps TRBD1 as D (5 bases). The CDR3 covers 13 residues. V lost 5 bases, J lost 7 bases, and 14 bases lay in between. CDR3 coding DNA: TGTGCCAGCAGTCTTAGGGGTCCCTCTGGCTACACCTTC. This codes for CASSLRGPSGYTF.

This clonotype has more than one count but fewer than ten. V gene TRBV20-1 combines with J gene TRBJ1-1, with 7 bases lining up with TRBD1. The CDR3 sequence is 15 residues long. Germline trimming cut 3 bases from V and 1 base from J; bases unmatched to any gene: 8. CDR1 and CDR2 (germline): DFQATT, SNEGSKA (reference sequence). CDR3 coding DNA: TGCAGTGCTAGTATGGCGGGACAGACGAACACTGAAGCTTTCTTT. Its translation is CSASMAGQTNTEAFF.